This T cell receptor beta chain is drawn from a study of blood T cell repertoires in COVID-19. The V segment lost 2 bases and the J segment 5 bases; nucleotides outside the gene matches: 7. Germline CDR1 is KGHSH and CDR2 is LQKENI. The CDR3 length is 16 residues. The repertoire was sequenced with immunoSEQ multiplex PCR; TCRdb's copy has only in-frame clones and lacks some. In the table there are 80,000 to 100,000 clones, 81% of which are singletons. The source of this sequence is a man in his fifties or sixties with acute or convalescent COVID-19. The chain combines TRBV18 with TRBJ2-1; 9 bases line up with TRBD2. The material sequenced was peripheral blood. The CDR3 bases are TGTGCCAGCTCACCATCGATAGCGGGAGTCAACAATGAGCAGTTCTTC. This translates into CASSPSIAGVNNEQFF.